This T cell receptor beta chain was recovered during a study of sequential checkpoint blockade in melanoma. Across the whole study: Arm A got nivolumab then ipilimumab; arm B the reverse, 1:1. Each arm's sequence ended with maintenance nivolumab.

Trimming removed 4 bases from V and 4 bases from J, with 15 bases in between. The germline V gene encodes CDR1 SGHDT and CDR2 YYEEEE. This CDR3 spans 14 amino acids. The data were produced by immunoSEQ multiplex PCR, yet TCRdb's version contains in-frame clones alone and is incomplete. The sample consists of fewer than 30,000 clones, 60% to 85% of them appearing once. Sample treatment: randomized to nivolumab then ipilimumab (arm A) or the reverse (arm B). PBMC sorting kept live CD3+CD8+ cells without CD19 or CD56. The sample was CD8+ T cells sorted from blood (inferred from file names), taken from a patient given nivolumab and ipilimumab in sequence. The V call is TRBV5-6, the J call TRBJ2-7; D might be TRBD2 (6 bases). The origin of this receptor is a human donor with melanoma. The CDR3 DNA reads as TGTGCCAGCAGCCGACTGGAGGCGGGGTACGAGCAGTACTTC. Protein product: CASSRLEAGYEQYF. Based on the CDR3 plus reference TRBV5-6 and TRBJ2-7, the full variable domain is DAGVTQSPTHLIKTRGQQVTLRCSPKSGHDTVSWYQQALGQGPQFIFQYYEEEERQRGNFPDRFSGHQFPNYSSELNVNALLLGDSALYLCASSRLEAGYEQYFGPGTRLTVT.